This T cell receptor beta chain was obtained from a study of blood T cell repertoires in COVID-19. The wider study: The origin of the acute and convalescent COVID-19 samples was the United States, Italy and Spain. In each case, the material was cDNA or gDNA derived from T cells, B-cell-depleted T cells, or PBMCs.

Germline V gene lookup returns CDR1 LNHDA and CDR2 SQIVND (reference sequence). The J segment lost 9 bases and the V segment lost 6 bases, leaving 3 bases of the junction unmatched. The CDR3 has 12 residues. Methods used by the authors: Reference gene primer amplification gave estimated nucleated cell counts. TCRdb keeps only in-frame clones here, not all; method: immunoSEQ multiplex PCR. That table supplies the V and J calls and clone size; D and trimming were determined from the DNA. The table includes roughly 70,000 clones, around four fifths detected once. The sequenced material came from peripheral blood. The chain carries TRBV19 and TRBJ1-5; 9 bases fit TRBD1. This TCR came from a human donor in a cohort sampled during active COVID-19. This CDR3 is CASRQGARPQHF. CDR3 bases: TGTGCCAGTAGACAGGGGGCTAGGCCCCAGCATTTT.